Shown below are 13 T cell receptor beta chains from a single sample sequenced in a study of cytomegalovirus exposure and HLA in healthy donors. With 60 Vbeta and 13 Jbeta primers, the PCR was carried out. Only in-frame clones appear in the TCRdb table, and some are missing; sequencing was by immunoSEQ multiplex PCR. The sample records about 150,000 clones, around 78% being singletons. Specimen: PBMCs. The source of these receptors is a middle-aged man in good health and CMV-seropositive.

The table lists this clone with a few counts. The chain joins TRBV19 to TRBJ1-3, with D perhaps TRBD1 (5 bases). CDR1 is LNHDA and CDR2 is SQIVND in the germline V gene (reference sequence). V was shortened by 7 bases and J by 10 bases, with 17 bases between the two germline ends. CDR3 length equals 13 residues. The CDR3 coding sequence is TGTGCCAGTATCGCAGGGCTGCAATCGACCATATATTTT. It codes for CASIAGLQSTIYF.

This chain joins TRBV6-1 and TRBJ1-5, with TRBD1 identical over 7 bases. The CDR3 totals 15 residues. The germline gives CDR1 MNHNS, CDR2 SASEGT. V shed 3 bases, J shed 7 bases, and the junction held 9 bases outside the gene matches. The CDR3 loop reads CASSDDRVGRQPQHF. In DNA form, the CDR3 reads TGTGCCAGCAGTGACGACAGGGTGGGTAGGCAGCCCCAGCATTTT.

V is TRBV29-1 and J is TRBJ1-1, with 8 positions matching TRBD1. After removal of 6 bases from V and 4 bases from J, the junction contained 4 bases not matched to a gene. The CDR3 is 12 residues long. Germline-derived CDR1 and CDR2 are SQVTM and ANQGSEA. The CDR3, as DNA: TGCAGCGTCGTGACAGGGGCCACTGAAGCTTTCTTT. This translates into CSVVTGATEAFF.

The chain has TRBV14 and TRBJ1-1; possible D gene TRBD1, 5 bases. There are 15 residues in the CDR3. The germline CDR1 and CDR2 sequences are SGHDN and FVKESK. The V end was cut by 0 bases, the J end by 10 bases, with 18 bases between. The CDR3 DNA follows: TGTGCCAGCAGCCAAGACGCGGGGGGAGTTCTGGGAGCTTTCTTT. Protein sequence: CASSQDAGGVLGAFF.

This chain joins TRBV29-1 and TRBJ1-1; D gene unclear. CDR1 is SQVTM, CDR2 ANQGSEA, per germline. This CDR3 region has 13 residues. The V end lost 4 bases, the J end lost 0 bases, and 9 bases lay between the germline ends. CDR3 in amino acids: CSVAVSMNTEAFF. The CDR3 DNA reads TGCAGCGTTGCAGTCTCAATGAACACTGAAGCTTTCTTT.

The genes are TRBV29-1 and TRBJ2-7; weak D call: TRBD1 (5 bases). CDR3 size: 13 residues. In germline, CDR1 is SQVTM, CDR2 ANQGSEA. Trimming stripped 4 bases from V and 2 bases from J, with 12 bases between. The CDR3 bases are TGCAGCGTTGCGAAGGGGATTACCTACGAGCAGTACTTC. Amino acids: CSVAKGITYEQYF.

The rearrangement links TRBV30 to TRBJ2-1; 8 bases agree with TRBD1. From germline, CDR1 is GTSNPN and CDR2 SVGIG (reference sequence). This CDR3 has 16 residues. After removal of 5 bases from V and 0 bases from J, the junction contained 9 bases not matched to a gene. For the CDR3, the DNA is TGTGCCTGGGCGAGGACAGGGCGGAACTCCTACAATGAGCAGTTCTTC. As protein: CAWARTGRNSYNEQFF.

V usage is TRBV6-5 and J usage is TRBJ1-6; possibly TRBD1 for D (6 bases). The germline CDR1 and CDR2 sequences are MNHEY and SVGAGI. The CDR3 spans 15 residues. Trimming cost V 10 bases and J 2 bases, with 15 bases left between them. CDR3 DNA: TGTGCCACCATTCAGGGGCTCGCCTATAATTCACCCCTCCACTTT. Translating gives CATIQGLAYNSPLHF.

This chain joins TRBV19 and TRBJ1-3; D possibly corresponds to TRBD1 (6 bases). V was pared by 3 bases and J by 4 bases, with 16 bases between. The germline CDR1 and CDR2 sequences are LNHDA and SQIVND (reference sequence). The CDR3 spans 16 residues. Written as DNA, the CDR3 is TGTGCCAGTAGTATCGGTGGCGCAGGGGAGGGAAACACCATATATTTT. Translating gives CASSIGGAGEGNTIYF.

The gene calls are TRBV7-3 and TRBJ2-1; 7 bases are a match to TRBD2. After removal of 5 bases from V and 7 bases from J, the junction contained 11 bases not matched to a gene. This CDR3 spans 15 amino acids. Germline V lookup: CDR1 SGHTA, CDR2 FQGTGA. CDR3: CASSLTAGAVNEQFF. DNA for the CDR3: TGTGCCAGCAGCCTCACGGCGGGAGCTGTGAATGAGCAGTTCTTC.

This clone was counted a single time. The chain combines TRBV5-6 with TRBJ1-2, with TRBD1 as a possible D gene (6 bases). Trimming shortened V by 6 bases and J by 2 bases, and 8 bases separated the two germline ends. The CDR3 length is 12 residues. Germline lookup yields CDR1 SGHDT and CDR2 YYEEEE. The CDR3 nucleotides read TGTGCCAGCATCGGACAGAACTATGGCTACACCTTC. Its translation is CASIGQNYGYTF.

The chain combines TRBV19 with TRBJ1-2, with 7 bases lining up with TRBD1. The V gene's germline CDR1 is LNHDA and CDR2 SQIVND (reference sequence). J was trimmed by 4 bases and V by 3 bases; bases with no gene match: 5. This CDR3 is 14 amino acids long. The DNA for the CDR3 is TGTGCCAGTAGTATCCGGCCAGGGGGCTATGGCTACACCTTC. It translates to CASSIRPGGYGYTF.

The gene calls are TRBV6-1 and TRBJ1-1; D is ambiguous. The ends were cut back, 2 bases at V and 4 bases at J, with 8 bases in the middle. The CDR3 is made up of 13 amino acids. Germline V gene data show CDR1 as MNHNS and CDR2 as SASEGT. CDR3 in DNA: TGTGCCAGCAGTGAATTTATTAGCACTGAAGCTTTCTTT. It codes for CASSEFISTEAFF.